This T cell receptor (beta chain) originates from a study of blood T cell repertoires in COVID-19. Original processing notes: Amplification with reference gene primers provided the estimates of nucleated cell counts. Only in-frame clones appear in the TCRdb table, and some are missing; sequencing was by immunoSEQ multiplex PCR. V and J calls and clone size are as listed in that table; D and trimming were resolved from the DNA. The top ten hold more than 5.5% of the sample, which has over 50,000 clones, about 91% seen once. This TCR was recovered from a middle-aged man with active COVID-19. The source material was peripheral blood.

The CDR3 nucleotides read TGTGCCAGCAGTCCCCGACTAGCGGGGGCCTACGAGCAGTACTTC. Translation: CASSPRLAGAYEQYF. The chain has TRBV28 and TRBJ2-7, with TRBD2 identical over 12 bases. CDR1 and CDR2 from the germline V gene are MDHEN and SYDVKM. The length of the CDR3 is 15 residues. V dropped 5 bases and J dropped 2; count of bases not matched to a gene: 4.